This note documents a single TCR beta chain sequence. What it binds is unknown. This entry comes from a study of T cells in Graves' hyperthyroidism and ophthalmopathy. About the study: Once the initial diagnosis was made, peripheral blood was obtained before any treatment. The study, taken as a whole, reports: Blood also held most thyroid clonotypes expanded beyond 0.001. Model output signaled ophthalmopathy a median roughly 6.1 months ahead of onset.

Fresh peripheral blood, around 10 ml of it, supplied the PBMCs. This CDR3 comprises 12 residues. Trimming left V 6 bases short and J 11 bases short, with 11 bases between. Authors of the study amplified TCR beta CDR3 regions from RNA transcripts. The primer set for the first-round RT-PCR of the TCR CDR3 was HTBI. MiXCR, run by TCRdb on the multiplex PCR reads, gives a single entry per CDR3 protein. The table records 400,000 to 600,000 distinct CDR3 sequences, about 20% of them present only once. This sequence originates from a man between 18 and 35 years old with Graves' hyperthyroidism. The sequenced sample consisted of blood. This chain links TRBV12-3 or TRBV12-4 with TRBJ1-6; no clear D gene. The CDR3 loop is CASSPTAAPLHF. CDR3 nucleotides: TGTGCCAGCAGCCCGACTGCGGCACCCCTCCACTTT.